The 24 T cell receptor beta chains reported below all come from one sample, sequenced in a study of shared clonotypes between healthy human individuals. Using immunoSEQ multiplex PCR, the repertoire was profiled, and TCRdb retains in-frame clones only, with some absent. The sample carries fewer than 1.8 million clones, about 98.5% recorded once. The sample consisted of naive CD4+ T cells sorted from blood. Stated subset: CD45RA+ positively selected. The receptors originated from a man in his thirties or forties in good health.

The chain couples TRBV14 to TRBJ1-2; D is uncertain. The V gene lost 0 bases and the J gene lost 8 bases, with 16 bases spanning the gap. The CDR3 consists of 15 residues. Germline CDR1 and CDR2: SGHDN and FVKESK. CDR3: CASSQDGYAHSGYTF. Here the CDR3 DNA reads TGTGCCAGCAGCCAAGATGGCTATGCGCACTCGGGCTACACCTTC.

The chain uses TRBV11-3 and TRBJ2-2; TRBD2 matches at 9 bases. Per germline, CDR1 SGHNT and CDR2 YENEEA. Losses at the gene ends were 0 bases for V and 6 bases for J; bases not matched to a gene: 5. This CDR3 is built from 16 residues. CDR3 sequence reads: CASSLDSGGRSGELFF. CDR3 DNA: TGTGCCAGCAGCTTAGATAGCGGGGGTCGATCCGGGGAGCTGTTTTTT.

The chain couples TRBV18 to TRBJ2-1; 8 nucleotides agree with TRBD1. The CDR3 has 15 residues. CDR1 is KGHSH, CDR2 LQKENI, per germline. J gave up 1 base and V 5 bases, and 4 bases lay outside the gene matches. The CDR3 nucleotides are TGTGCCAGCTCAACCGACAGGGGTTCCTACAATGAGCAGTTCTTC. Its protein is CASSTDRGSYNEQFF.

The genes are TRBV10-3 and TRBJ1-1, with 7 bases that match TRBD1. CDR1 is ENHRY and CDR2 is SYGVKD in the germline V gene. CDR3 length equals 13 residues. The junction had 0 bases not matched to a gene; V was cut back by 1 base and J by 4 bases. CDR3 amino acids: CAISEWDSTEAFF. CDR3 coding DNA: TGTGCCATCAGTGAGTGGGACAGCACTGAAGCTTTCTTT.

The genes are TRBV4-3 and TRBJ2-3; no clear D gene. Trimming removed 2 bases at V and 0 bases at J, with 0 bases between. The CDR3 sequence is 12 residues long. Per the germline V gene, CDR1 is LGHNA and CDR2 is YSLEER. The CDR3: CASSQSTDTQYF. For the CDR3, the DNA is TGCGCCAGCAGCCAAAGCACAGATACGCAGTATTTT.

The CDR3 DNA follows: TGTGCCAGCAGCGTAACCTCTATCTCTAGACACACAGATACGCAGTATTTT. Translated: CASSVTSISRHTDTQYF. This chain joins TRBV7-9 and TRBJ2-3; D gene uncertain. This CDR3 contains 17 residues. V was cut by 5 bases and J by 2 bases, with 20 bases left in between. Germline V gene lookup returns CDR1 SEHNR and CDR2 FQNEAQ (reference sequence).

This chain uses TRBV5-1 with TRBJ2-1; D not certain. The CDR3 covers 12 residues. The V gene lost 0 bases and the J gene lost 8 bases, with 6 bases spanning the gap. Germline assignment: CDR1 SGHRS and CDR2 YFSETQ. The CDR3 sequence: CASSLERYEQFF. DNA of the CDR3: TGCGCCAGCAGCTTGGAGCGATATGAGCAGTTCTTC. The complete variable domain, with remaining parts taken from reference TRBV5-1 and TRBJ2-1, reads KAGVTQTPRYLIKTRGQQVTLSCSPISGHRSVSWYQQTPGQGLQFLFEYFSETQRNKGNFPGRFSGRQFSNSRSEMNVSTLELGDSALYLCASSLERYEQFFGPGTRLTVL.

The V call is TRBV19, the J call TRBJ1-2; D not resolved. Trimming took off 4 bases at V and 3 bases at J, with 12 bases between the two ends. Germline V gives CDR1 LNHDA, CDR2 SQIVND (reference sequence). The CDR3 is made up of 14 amino acids. CDR3 loop: CASSTDGVYYGYTF. The CDR3 bases are TGTGCCAGTAGTACCGACGGGGTGTACTATGGCTACACCTTC.

The chain is built from TRBV5-1 and TRBJ2-1; D may be TRBD2 (6 bases). Trimming stripped 4 bases from V and 9 bases from J, with 17 bases between. The CDR3 length is 14 residues. Germline lookup yields CDR1 SGHRS and CDR2 YFSETQ. CDR3 nucleotides: TGCGCCAGCAGCACGGTCCTAGCGAGGGCTGAGCAGTTCTTC. It specifies CASSTVLARAEQFF. Variable domain in full (rest from reference TRBV5-1 and TRBJ2-1): KAGVTQTPRYLIKTRGQQVTLSCSPISGHRSVSWYQQTPGQGLQFLFEYFSETQRNKGNFPGRFSGRQFSNSRSEMNVSTLELGDSALYLCASSTVLARAEQFFGPGTRLTVL.

This clone came up once. J is TRBJ1-5 and V is TRBV7-2; perhaps TRBD1 as D (5 bases). Germline CDR1 reads SGHTA; CDR2 reads FQGNSA. This CDR3 spans 15 amino acids. V lost 5 bases and J 0 bases, leaving 11 bases between the germline ends. CDR3 bases: TGTGCCAGCAGCCCACAGGTATATAGCAATCAGCCCCAGCATTTT. It specifies CASSPQVYSNQPQHF. Variable domain in full (rest from reference TRBV7-2 and TRBJ1-5): GAGVSQSPSNKVTEKGKDVELRCDPISGHTALYWYRQSLGQGLEFLIYFQGNSAPDKSGLPSDRFSAERTGGSVSTLTIQRTQQEDSAVYLCASSPQVYSNQPQHFGDGTRLSIL.

This chain connects TRBV19 to TRBJ2-2, with 10 bases fitting TRBD1. V trimming: 7 bases; J trimming: 8 bases; junction bases outside the gene matches: 10. CDR3 length: 15 amino acids. Germline-derived CDR1 and CDR2 are LNHDA and SQIVND (reference sequence). Written as DNA, the CDR3 is TGTGCCAGTACCCGATCCCCGGGACAGGGGGGGGAGCTGTTTTTT. Translation: CASTRSPGQGGELFF.

V and J are TRBV27 and TRBJ2-1, with TRBD1 matching over 7 bases. The ends lost 4 bases at V and 13 bases at J; junction bases unmatched: 4. CDR1 is MNHEY, CDR2 SMNVEV, per germline (reference sequence). The CDR3 sequence is 11 residues long. The CDR3: CASSSRDRQFF. In nucleotides, the CDR3 is TGTGCCAGCAGTTCCCGGGACAGACAGTTCTTC.

The chain uses TRBV5-5 and TRBJ2-5; D not resolved. The CDR3 length is 16 residues. The germline CDR1 and CDR2 sequences are SGHKS and YYEKEE (reference sequence). Trimming removed 0 bases at V and 0 bases at J, with 12 bases between. The CDR3 region has the DNA TGTGCCAGCAGCTTGGCTAGGACCCTGTACCAAGAGACCCAGTACTTC. It specifies CASSLARTLYQETQYF.

The rearrangement joins TRBV7-9 to TRBJ1-1, with D unclear. The CDR3 totals 14 residues. Germline values: CDR1 SEHNR, CDR2 FQNEAQ (reference sequence). The V gene lost 8 bases and the J gene lost 1 base, with 14 bases spanning the gap. The CDR3 DNA reads TGTGCCAGCCGCAGCTTATCAGCGAACACTGAAGCTTTCTTT. Its translation is CASRSLSANTEAFF.

Regarding this clone: The same CDR3 arises from other DNA sequences in this sample as well. The rearrangement uses TRBV5-1 and TRBJ2-3; the D gene is possibly TRBD1 (5 bases). V lost 2 bases and J lost 2, with 12 bases in between. The germline gives CDR1 SGHRS, CDR2 YFSETQ. CDR3 length: 15 residues. CDR3 bases: TGCGCCAGCAGCTTAGGGCAGGGCCCCACAGATACGCAGTATTTT. This sequence encodes CASSLGQGPTDTQYF.

This chain connects TRBV5-8 to TRBJ2-7; 7 nucleotides line up with TRBD1. CDR3 length: 15 residues. Germline lookup yields CDR1 SGHTS and CDR2 YDEGEE. V lost 0 bases and J lost 2; bases outside the gene matches: 5. The CDR3 sequence: CASSLGTGPTYEQYF. The CDR3 nucleotides read TGTGCCAGCAGCTTGGGGACAGGCCCTACCTACGAGCAGTACTTC.

The rearrangement links TRBV7-2 to TRBJ1-5; the D is unclear. V lost 5 bases and J 0 bases, leaving 8 bases between the germline ends. Germline V gene lookup returns CDR1 SGHTA and CDR2 FQGNSA. The CDR3 runs 14 residues. In nucleotides, the CDR3 is TGTGCCAGCAGCGTCAGGAATAGCAATCAGCCCCAGCATTTT. Translating it yields CASSVRNSNQPQHF.

Notes on this clone: This CDR3 is also generated by other DNA sequences in the sample. The J gene is TRBJ2-7, the V gene TRBV18; the D gene is possibly TRBD1 (6 bases). The germline gives CDR1 KGHSH, CDR2 LQKENI. Trimming left V 3 bases short and J 0 bases short, with 9 bases between. The CDR3 spans 14 residues. In DNA, the CDR3 is TGTGCCAGCTCACCCCGGACAGACTCCTACGAGCAGTACTTC. Its protein product is CASSPRTDSYEQYF.

The chain has TRBV7-8 and TRBJ2-1; D gene uncertain. Trimming removed 1 base from V and 8 bases from J, with 15 bases in between. Germline assignment: CDR1 SGHVS and CDR2 FQNEAQ. This CDR3 comprises 15 residues. DNA of the CDR3: TGTGCCAGCAGCTTAGGAGGTATAATGGTTGATGAGCAGTTCTTC. This gives the protein CASSLGGIMVDEQFF.

Here the CDR3 DNA reads TGTGCCAGCAGTGAAGCTGGGGCCTTGGGTGAAAAACTGTTTTTT. Translated: CASSEAGALGEKLFF. V gene TRBV6-1 combines with J gene TRBJ1-4, with D perhaps matching TRBD1 (5 bases). V lost 0 bases and J 7 bases, leaving 12 bases between the germline ends. Germline loops: CDR1 MNHNS, CDR2 SASEGT. The CDR3 spans 15 residues.

V is TRBV5-1 and J is TRBJ2-7; TRBD1 is a possible D gene (6 bases). Germline V lookup: CDR1 SGHRS, CDR2 YFSETQ. V lost 4 bases to trimming and J lost 5 bases, with 16 bases between them. This CDR3 is built from 14 residues. In DNA form, the CDR3 reads TGCGCCAGCAGCGCAAACAGGGCCGGGAACGAGCAGTACTTC. Its protein product is CASSANRAGNEQYF.

The rearrangement joins TRBV18 to TRBJ2-5; 10 bases align to TRBD1. The V and J ends lost 1 base and 5 bases, in that order; junction bases with no gene match: 7. Germline-derived CDR1 and CDR2 are KGHSH and LQKENI. This CDR3 comprises 16 residues. The CDR3, as DNA: TGTGCCAGCTCACCACTTGGGAGACAGGGGGCGGAGACCCAGTACTTC. It yields the protein CASSPLGRQGAETQYF.

This clone was found once. This rearrangement joins TRBV1 to TRBJ2-1; the table's TRBD2 call for D was not verified on the DNA. TRBV1 is a known pseudogene. There are 16 residues in the CDR3. The CDR3, as DNA: TGCACCAGCAGCCAAATAGCGGGAGGCGGGGACAATGAGCAGTTCTTC. Translated, it gives CTSSQIAGGGDNEQFF.

The genes are TRBV14 and TRBJ2-1; 7 nucleotides match TRBD1. CDR1 and CDR2 (germline): SGHDN, FVKESK. With 0 bases clipped from V and 13 bases from J, the junction kept 6 bases outside the gene matches. The CDR3 has 13 amino acids. The CDR3, as DNA: TGTGCCAGCAGCCAAGAGGACAGGTCTCCTCAGTTCTTC. It encodes CASSQEDRSPQFF.